A selection of T cell receptor beta chains follows, all from one sample in a study of cytomegalovirus exposure and HLA in healthy donors. Profiling relied on immunoSEQ multiplex PCR, and the TCRdb table lists in-frame clones only, not all of them. Among about 130,000 clones listed, roughly four fifths were seen once. Sequencing input: PBMCs. These receptors were obtained from a man younger than 40 in good health and CMV-seronegative. Each CDR3 is given with its conserved first and last residue. The order of the fields is J gene, clone size, D gene, V gene, CDR3 protein, CDR3 DNA. The D gene is left open where the match is weak. Clone size is stated in some rows and not others, as once, few, many or a class when expanded.

TRBJ2-3	NA	NA	TRBV12-2	CASRLDRGRPDTQYF	TGTGCAAGTCGCTTAGACAGGGGAAGGCCAGATACGCAGTATTTT
TRBJ1-1	few	TRBD1	TRBV10-3	CAIKGQTNTEAFF	TGTGCCATCAAGGGACAGACGAACACTGAAGCTTTCTTT
TRBJ2-7	once	NA	TRBV19	CASSIGEWNEQYF	TGTGCCAGTAGTATAGGGGAGTGGAACGAGCAGTACTTC
TRBJ1-2	NA	TRBD1	TRBV28	CASSFSRSGQGFGYTF	TGTGCCAGCAGTTTCTCCCGGTCGGGACAGGGGTTTGGCTACACCTTC
TRBJ1-2	NA	NA	TRBV6-1	CASTRQGYGYTF	TGTGCCAGCACGAGGCAGGGGTATGGCTACACCTTC
TRBJ1-4	NA	NA	TRBV18	CASSPGSGANEKLFF	TGTGCCAGCTCCCCTGGCTCGGGGGCTAATGAAAAACTGTTTTTT
TRBJ1-1	NA	NA	TRBV18	CASSRPGERDTEAFF	TGTGCCAGCTCACGTCCAGGGGAGAGGGACACTGAAGCTTTCTTT
TRBJ2-2	NA	NA	TRBV11-3	CASSFGDTGELFF	TGTGCCAGCAGCTTCGGGGACACCGGGGAGCTGTTTTTT
TRBJ2-1	NA	NA	TRBV28	CASWGGGSGWNEQFF	TGTGCCAGCTGGGGGGGCGGGAGCGGTTGGAATGAGCAGTTCTTC
TRBJ1-1	once	NA	TRBV29-1	CSAQGQNTEAFF	TGCAGCGCTCAAGGACAGAACACTGAAGCTTTCTTT
TRBJ2-5	NA	TRBD1	TRBV7-9	CASSARHRGNQETQYF	TGTGCCAGCAGCGCGCGCCACAGGGGGAACCAAGAGACCCAGTACTTC
TRBJ2-7	NA	NA	TRBV27	CASSLGREINEQYF	TGTGCCAGCAGTTTAGGTCGGGAGATCAACGAGCAGTACTTC
TRBJ2-1	NA	TRBD2	TRBV7-6	CASSLGPLGGGPSRDEQFF	TGTGCCAGCAGCTTAGGTCCTCTCGGGGGAGGGCCTAGTAGGGATGAGCAGTTCTTC
TRBJ2-4	NA	TRBD2	TRBV5-1	CASSPGQTSGKQYF	TGCGCCAGCAGCCCGGGACAGACTAGCGGGAAGCAGTACTTC
TRBJ2-7	once	NA	TRBV2	CASSEARRPYEQYF	TGTGCCAGCAGTGAAGCGAGGCGGCCCTACGAGCAGTACTTC
TRBJ2-2	NA	TRBD1	TRBV7-3	CASSFGTGVTGELFF	TGTGCCAGCAGCTTCGGGACAGGGGTCACCGGGGAGCTGTTTTTT
TRBJ1-1	NA	NA	TRBV7-8	CASSLAGYTEAFF	TGTGCCAGCAGCTTAGCCGGGTACACTGAAGCTTTCTTT
TRBJ1-1	NA	NA	TRBV9	CASSVSPTQNTEAFF	TGTGCCAGCAGCGTAAGCCCAACTCAGAACACTGAAGCTTTCTTT
TRBJ1-2	once	TRBD1	TRBV30	CAWSDRGLYGYTF	TGTGCCTGGAGTGACAGGGGGCTCTATGGCTACACCTTC
TRBJ2-5	NA	TRBD1	TRBV12-5	CASGLGTGTGTFETQYF	TGTGCTAGTGGTTTGGGTACAGGGACAGGGACTTTTGAGACCCAGTACTTC
TRBJ2-7	NA	NA	TRBV7-6	CASSSGQHEQYF	TGTGCCAGCAGCTCCGGACAGCACGAGCAGTACTTC
TRBJ1-2	NA	TRBD1	TRBV10-3	CAARAGTEVYGYTF	TGTGCCGCCCGCGCCGGGACAGAGGTTTATGGCTACACCTTC
TRBJ2-1	NA	TRBD1	TRBV6-5	CASSYRQGFDNEQFF	TGTGCCAGCAGTTACAGACAGGGATTTGACAATGAGCAGTTCTTC
TRBJ2-6	NA	NA	TRBV6-6	CASSNHGSSGANVLTF	TGTGCCAGCAGTAACCACGGTAGCTCTGGGGCCAACGTCCTGACTTTC
TRBJ2-1	NA	NA	TRBV2	CALGASSSYNEQFF	TGTGCTTTAGGGGCTTCGAGCTCCTACAATGAGCAGTTCTTC
TRBJ2-2	NA	TRBD2	TRBV5-1	CASSWGLAGGTGELFF	TGCGCCAGCAGTTGGGGACTAGCGGGAGGTACCGGGGAGCTGTTTTTT
TRBJ2-7	NA	NA	TRBV11-2	CASSQDSSKYEQYF	TGTGCCAGCAGCCAGGACAGCTCTAAATACGAGCAGTACTTC
TRBJ2-3	NA	NA	TRBV7-9	CASSPIRRQEWEDTQYF	TGTGCCAGCAGCCCAATTCGCCGGCAGGAATGGGAGGATACGCAGTATTTT
TRBJ1-2	NA	NA	TRBV5-1	CASSLDPAAGNGYTF	TGCGCCAGCAGCTTGGATCCCGCGGCAGGGAATGGCTACACCTTC
TRBJ2-3	few	TRBD1	TRBV6-4	CASSLQGEGTDTQYF	TGTGCCAGCAGTCTACAGGGGGAAGGCACAGATACGCAGTATTTT
TRBJ2-5	NA	TRBD2	TRBV4-1	CASSQALAGWETQYF	TGCGCCAGCAGCCAAGCGCTAGCGGGGTGGGAGACCCAGTACTTC
TRBJ2-7	NA	NA	TRBV6-5	CASSLRQVSSYEQYF	TGTGCCAGCAGTTTGAGACAGGTTTCCTCCTACGAGCAGTACTTC
TRBJ2-7	NA	TRBD1	TRBV7-6	CASSLTGGSYEQYF	TGTGCCAGCAGCTTAACAGGGGGCTCCTACGAGCAGTACTTC
TRBJ1-1	NA	NA	TRBV9	CASSLKEEPPNTEAFF	TGTGCCAGCAGCTTAAAAGAAGAGCCGCCTAACACTGAAGCTTTCTTT
TRBJ2-1	once	NA	TRBV2	CASSGVSGGYNEQFF	TGTGCCAGCAGTGGGGTAAGCGGTGGCTACAATGAGCAGTTCTTC
TRBJ2-1	NA	NA	TRBV1	CTSSRDSYNEQFF	TGCACCAGCAGCCGCGACTCCTACAATGAGCAGTTCTTC
TRBJ2-3	few	TRBD2	TRBV11-2	CASSILAGSLSTDTQYF	TGTGCCAGCAGTATACTAGCGGGGAGTCTGAGCACAGATACGCAGTATTTT
TRBJ2-7	NA	NA	TRBV5-6	CASSFLRGSSYEQYF	TGTGCCAGCAGCTTCCTCCGCGGAAGCTCCTACGAGCAGTACTTC
TRBJ2-5	NA	TRBD1	TRBV28	CASRTGTETQYF	TGTGCCAGCAGGACAGGGACGGAGACCCAGTACTTC
TRBJ2-7	NA	NA	TRBV9	CASSPWGEYEQYF	TGTGCCAGCAGCCCGTGGGGCGAGTACGAGCAGTACTTC
TRBJ2-3	NA	TRBD1	TRBV19	CASSIWTGGNTQYF	TGTGCCAGTAGTATCTGGACAGGGGGTAATACGCAGTATTTT
TRBJ2-3	NA	TRBD1	TRBV2	CASRQGAQDTQYF	TGTGCCAGCAGGCAGGGGGCGCAAGATACGCAGTATTTT
TRBJ1-1	NA	NA	TRBV19	CASSIGEGYTEAFF	TGTGCCAGTAGTATAGGGGAGGGGTACACTGAAGCTTTCTTT